These T cell receptor beta chains were read from a single sample in a study of blood T cell repertoires in COVID-19. TCRdb keeps only in-frame clones here, not all; method: immunoSEQ multiplex PCR. The sample lists 150,000 to 200,000 clones, about four fifths seen once, with roughly 11% in the top ten. Sequenced: peripheral blood. These receptors were taken from a woman aged 40 to 55 with COVID-19, enrolled during active disease. Each CDR3 is given with its conserved first and last residue.

J gene	V gene	CDR3 protein
TRBJ1-5	TRBV27	CATQKGGGQPQHF
TRBJ2-1	TRBV6-5	CASGIRGRANEQFF
TRBJ1-6	TRBV10-1	CASSASYNSPLHF
TRBJ1-1	TRBV5-1	CASSFSGTGVGTEAFF
TRBJ2-7	TRBV5-4	CASSLESSDEQYF
TRBJ1-4	TRBV2	CASTWTGANEKLFF
TRBJ1-5	TRBV3-1/TRBV3-2	CASSQEGGQPQHF
TRBJ2-5	TRBV21-1	CASSSKGVWSSGRWMGETQYF
TRBJ1-6	TRBV30	CAWSVTRGNSPLHF
TRBJ2-7	TRBV6-5	CASSKDLLMNDEQYF
TRBJ2-3	TRBV7-3	CASSLLGATDTQYF
TRBJ2-1	TRBV19	CASSMVEGLSTEQFF
TRBJ1-5	TRBV2	CASSEATTGGNQPQHF
TRBJ1-4	TRBV27	CASTQLGTGNEKLFF
TRBJ2-7	TRBV6-5	CASSSSDRGHEQYF
TRBJ2-2	TRBV7-2	CASSLGGGYTGELFF
TRBJ2-3	TRBV7-6	CASSLAAGGDSSTDTQYF
TRBJ2-2	TRBV4-2	CASSPGTGITGELFF
TRBJ2-5	TRBV18	CASSPRQGEETQYF
TRBJ2-3	TRBV27	CASISRGPRFMSGTDTQYF
TRBJ1-2	TRBV5-6	CASSFQQGNYGYTF
TRBJ2-2	TRBV5-8	CASKKGGVGELFF
TRBJ1-2	TRBV30	CAWSGQSYGYTF
TRBJ2-5	TRBV2	CASSEDRLADQETQYF
TRBJ2-5	TRBV30	CAWSWGGAETQYF
TRBJ2-3	TRBV16	CASSHLPVDTQYF
TRBJ1-6	TRBV28	CASSLVGPKPLHF
TRBJ1-5	TRBV16	CASSQSGGDNQPQHF
TRBJ2-7	TRBV7-6	CASSFGLAGVEQYF
TRBJ1-2	TRBV6-4	CAIYLGLPSDYGYTF